The 6 T cell receptor beta chains below were found in one sample sequenced in a study of shared clonotypes between healthy human individuals. Method: immunoSEQ multiplex PCR; TCRdb's copy keeps in-frame clones and lacks some. In the table there are more than 1.2 million clones, 98% of which are singletons. Sequences were obtained from naive CD4+ T cells sorted from blood. The subset is: CD45RA+ positively selected. The receptors derive from a man younger than 40 in good health.

The chain joins TRBV5-1 to TRBJ2-5, with TRBD2 matching over 13 bases. Germline V gene sequence: CDR1 SGHRS, CDR2 YFSETQ. This CDR3 has 18 amino acids. V lost 0 bases, J lost 0 bases, and 5 bases stayed unmatched. The CDR3 sequence: CASSLGTSGSSYQETQYF. CDR3 DNA: TGCGCCAGCAGCTTGGGGACTAGCGGGAGCTCGTACCAAGAGACCCAGTACTTC.

The chain carries TRBV5-6 and TRBJ1-2; D might be TRBD1 (5 bases). The CDR3 sequence is 13 residues long. In germline, CDR1 is SGHDT, CDR2 YYEEEE. The V end was cut by 0 bases, the J end by 6 bases, with 9 bases between. CDR3 nucleotide sequence: TGTGCCAGCAGCTTGGACAGGTCTGATGGCTACACCTTC. Translated, it gives CASSLDRSDGYTF. Together with reference TRBV5-6 and TRBJ1-2, the CDR3 gives the full variable domain: DAGVTQSPTHLIKTRGQQVTLRCSPKSGHDTVSWYQQALGQGPQFIFQYYEEEERQRGNFPDRFSGHQFPNYSSELNVNALLLGDSALYLCASSLDRSDGYTFGSGTRLTVV.

This chain connects TRBV2 to TRBJ2-7; TRBD2 matches at 11 bases. The ends lost 6 bases at V and 4 bases at J; junction bases unmatched: 14. The CDR3 runs to 17 residues. CDR1 is SNHLY and CDR2 is FYNNEI in the germline V gene. The CDR3 DNA reads as TGTGCCAGCAGAATAAGGACTAGCGGGCTCTCCGCGTACGAGCAGTACTTC. It yields the protein CASRIRTSGLSAYEQYF.

This clone was seen just once. The rearrangement joins TRBV10-3 to TRBJ2-1; TRBD1 agrees at 8 bases. Trimming took 3 bases from V and 8 from J; bases not matched to a gene: 3. The CDR3 runs to 13 residues. Per the germline V gene, CDR1 is ENHRY and CDR2 is SYGVKD. The CDR3 region is CAISESGGYEQFF. CDR3 sequence (DNA): TGTGCCATCAGTGAATCAGGGGGCTATGAGCAGTTCTTC.

This clone has only a few counts. Other DNA sequences in this specimen translate into the identical CDR3. V gene TRBV9 combines with J gene TRBJ2-7; 7 positions agree with TRBD2. V was clipped by 2 bases and J by 0 bases; unmatched bases: 2. The CDR3 runs to 14 residues. CDR1 and CDR2 (germline): SGDLS, YYNGEE. As DNA, the CDR3 is TGTGCCAGCAGCGTTGGCGGGAGCTCCTACGAGCAGTACTTC. It yields the protein CASSVGGSSYEQYF.

The gene calls are TRBV14 and TRBJ2-5; D gene ambiguous. This CDR3 is 14 amino acids long. Germline V gene lookup returns CDR1 SGHDN and CDR2 FVKESK. Trimming cost V 2 bases and J 1 base, with 8 bases left between them. The CDR3 reads CASSQSHFQETQYF. The CDR3 region has the DNA TGTGCCAGCAGCCAATCCCACTTCCAAGAGACCCAGTACTTC.